A selection of T cell receptor beta chains follows, all from one sample in a study of cytomegalovirus exposure and HLA in healthy donors. Libraries were prepared by immunoSEQ multiplex PCR; TCRdb keeps only in-frame clonotypes and omits some of them. The sample gives about 110,000 clones, roughly 80% of which show up once; roughly 1.2% is in the top ten. The sample taken for sequencing was PBMCs. These receptors were taken from a woman in her twenties or thirties in good health and CMV-seronegative. Both conserved end residues are part of each CDR3. A D gene is named only where the DNA matches it firmly. Size is omitted from some rows. Given values are once, few, many or a class for expanded clones.

CDR3 DNA: TGTGCCAGCAGCTTAAGAGGGGGTAACAATCAGCCCCAGCATTTT
CDR3 protein: CASSLRGGNNQPQHF
D gene: .
J gene: TRBJ1-5
clone size: .
V gene: TRBV7-8

CDR3 DNA: TGTGCCAGCAGCCTCCATACAGGGGCCGGGGAGCTGTTTTTT
CDR3 protein: CASSLHTGAGELFF
D gene: TRBD1
J gene: TRBJ2-2
clone size: .
V gene: TRBV7-9

CDR3 DNA: TGTGCCAGCAAACACCAGAACACCGGGGAGCTGTTTTTT
CDR3 protein: CASKHQNTGELFF
D gene: .
J gene: TRBJ2-2
clone size: once
V gene: TRBV2

CDR3 DNA: TGCAGCGTTGTGGGACAGGGGGCGAATAGTGAAAAACTGTTTTTT
CDR3 protein: CSVVGQGANSEKLFF
D gene: TRBD1
J gene: TRBJ1-4
clone size: .
V gene: TRBV29-1

CDR3 DNA: TGTGCCATCAGTGAGTCGGGGGGGATTGAAGCTTTCTTT
CDR3 protein: CAISESGGIEAFF
D gene: .
J gene: TRBJ1-1
clone size: .
V gene: TRBV10-3

CDR3 DNA: TGTGCCAGTAGTTTGGGGGGTAACACTGAAGCTTTCTTT
CDR3 protein: CASSLGGNTEAFF
D gene: .
J gene: TRBJ1-1
clone size: once
V gene: TRBV19

CDR3 DNA: TGCGCCAGCAGCCAAGTCAGCTCTGGGGCCAACGTCCTGACTTTC
CDR3 protein: CASSQVSSGANVLTF
D gene: .
J gene: TRBJ2-6
clone size: .
V gene: TRBV4-3

CDR3 DNA: TGCGCCAGCAGTCAGGAGGCCAACTATGGCTACACCTTC
CDR3 protein: CASSQEANYGYTF
D gene: .
J gene: TRBJ1-2
clone size: .
V gene: TRBV5-1

CDR3 DNA: TGCAGCGTTGAAGGCAGGGGTAAAGCTGAAGCTTTCTTT
CDR3 protein: CSVEGRGKAEAFF
D gene: .
J gene: TRBJ1-1
clone size: once
V gene: TRBV29-1

CDR3 DNA: TGTGCCAGCAGGAGTGATTTTTTCCCTCCCTACGAGCAGTACTTC
CDR3 protein: CASRSDFFPPYEQYF
D gene: .
J gene: TRBJ2-7
clone size: .
V gene: TRBV2

CDR3 DNA: TGTGCCAGCAGCCTAGGTGGGCTCCTCCGGGGAAACATTCAGTACTTC
CDR3 protein: CASSLGGLLRGNIQYF
D gene: .
J gene: TRBJ2-4
clone size: .
V gene: TRBV7-2

CDR3 DNA: TGTGCCAGCAGCTTAGACTTACCCGGGAAACAGCAGTACTTC
CDR3 protein: CASSLDLPGKQQYF
D gene: .
J gene: TRBJ2-5
clone size: .
V gene: TRBV11-2

CDR3 DNA: TGTGCCAGCAGCCTCTCCCTAGCGGGGGGGCGCGAGACCCAGTACTTC
CDR3 protein: CASSLSLAGGRETQYF
D gene: TRBD2
J gene: TRBJ2-5
clone size: .
V gene: TRBV5-4

CDR3 DNA: TGTGCCAGCAGCGGGGGGGGACAGGCCCGCTACGAGCAGTACTTC
CDR3 protein: CASSGGGQARYEQYF
D gene: .
J gene: TRBJ2-7
clone size: .
V gene: TRBV13

CDR3 DNA: TGTGCCAGCAGCTTAGCGGGACAGGGGGTTGCCGGGGAGCTGTTTTTT
CDR3 protein: CASSLAGQGVAGELFF
D gene: TRBD1
J gene: TRBJ2-2
clone size: .
V gene: TRBV7-2

CDR3 DNA: TGCGCCAGCAGCTATGGACAGGGTAGTGGGAACACTGAAGCTTTCTTT
CDR3 protein: CASSYGQGSGNTEAFF
D gene: TRBD1
J gene: TRBJ1-1
clone size: .
V gene: TRBV5-1

CDR3 DNA: TGTGCCAGTAGTATCATCCAAAACACTGAAGCTTTCTTT
CDR3 protein: CASSIIQNTEAFF
D gene: .
J gene: TRBJ1-1
clone size: .
V gene: TRBV19

CDR3 DNA: TGCGCCAGCAGCCAAGATCAGGGGGTCAGTGGCTACACCTTC
CDR3 protein: CASSQDQGVSGYTF
D gene: TRBD1
J gene: TRBJ1-2
clone size: .
V gene: TRBV4-3

CDR3 DNA: TGTGCCAGCTCAACCTCCCCGGGGAGCCATCAGTACTTC
CDR3 protein: CASSTSPGSHQYF
D gene: .
J gene: TRBJ2-7
clone size: few
V gene: TRBV18

CDR3 DNA: TGTGCCAGCAGCTTGGGCGGGACTAGCGGGCGTAATGAGCAGTTCTTC
CDR3 protein: CASSLGGTSGRNEQFF
D gene: TRBD2
J gene: TRBJ2-1
clone size: .
V gene: TRBV5-4

CDR3 DNA: TGTGCCTGGAGTTTCCTCCGGTCGTCTATCTACGAGCAGTACTTC
CDR3 protein: CAWSFLRSSIYEQYF
D gene: .
J gene: TRBJ2-7
clone size: .
V gene: TRBV30

CDR3 DNA: TGTGCCAGCAGCCAGGATGAAAAACTGTTTTTT
CDR3 protein: CASSQDEKLFF
D gene: .
J gene: TRBJ1-4
clone size: .
V gene: TRBV7-9

CDR3 DNA: TGTGCCCGACAGGGGCAAACTAATGAAAAACTGTTTTTT
CDR3 protein: CARQGQTNEKLFF
D gene: TRBD1
J gene: TRBJ1-4
clone size: .
V gene: TRBV30

CDR3 DNA: TGCGCCGGCACCCCTAGCGGGAGTCATGAGACCCAGTACTTC
CDR3 protein: CAGTPSGSHETQYF
D gene: TRBD2
J gene: TRBJ2-5
clone size: .
V gene: TRBV10-1

CDR3 DNA: TGTGCCAGCAGTTTGGGACAGGGGGCTTACACTGAAGCTTTCTTT
CDR3 protein: CASSLGQGAYTEAFF
D gene: TRBD1
J gene: TRBJ1-1
clone size: .
V gene: TRBV28

CDR3 DNA: TGTGCCTGGGACTGGGGTGGGGCGGGACAGGGGAACGAGCAGTACTTC
CDR3 protein: CAWDWGGAGQGNEQYF
D gene: TRBD1
J gene: TRBJ2-7
clone size: .
V gene: TRBV30

CDR3 DNA: TGTGCCAGCAGTCGTTATCGGGGCAATCAGCCCCAGCATTTT
CDR3 protein: CASSRYRGNQPQHF
D gene: .
J gene: TRBJ1-5
clone size: .
V gene: TRBV28

CDR3 DNA: TGTGCCAGCAGCCAAGATCCGACAGGGAACTATGGCTACACCTTC
CDR3 protein: CASSQDPTGNYGYTF
D gene: TRBD1
J gene: TRBJ1-2
clone size: .
V gene: TRBV4-2

CDR3 DNA: TGCGCCAGCAGCTCCAGACTAGCGGGGGGCCGGGCAGAGACCCAGTACTTC
CDR3 protein: CASSSRLAGGRAETQYF
D gene: TRBD2
J gene: TRBJ2-5
clone size: once
V gene: TRBV4-1

CDR3 DNA: TGTGCCAGCAGAAGTCCCGGGACTCGGACCTACGAGCAGTACTTC
CDR3 protein: CASRSPGTRTYEQYF
D gene: .
J gene: TRBJ2-7
clone size: .
V gene: TRBV28

CDR3 DNA: TGTGCCTGGAGTGTATTGGGGGGGGGTCGGGAGACCCAGTACTTC
CDR3 protein: CAWSVLGGGRETQYF
D gene: TRBD2
J gene: TRBJ2-5
clone size: .
V gene: TRBV30

CDR3 DNA: TGTGCCAGCGATAGATCTCTCGGCAAAAACATTCAGTACTTC
CDR3 protein: CASDRSLGKNIQYF
D gene: .
J gene: TRBJ2-4
clone size: .
V gene: TRBV6-1

CDR3 DNA: TGCGCCAGCAGCCCGACAGGGGCTGGGACCGGGGAGCTGTTTTTT
CDR3 protein: CASSPTGAGTGELFF
D gene: TRBD1
J gene: TRBJ2-2
clone size: .
V gene: TRBV4-3

CDR3 DNA: TGCGCCAGCAGCAAGACTAGCACCGCCACCGGGGAGCTGTTTTTT
CDR3 protein: CASSKTSTATGELFF
D gene: TRBD2
J gene: TRBJ2-2
clone size: .
V gene: TRBV5-1

CDR3 DNA: TGTGCCAGTAGTATACCGGGAGCCCCCCCAGATACGCAGTATTTT
CDR3 protein: CASSIPGAPPDTQYF
D gene: .
J gene: TRBJ2-3
clone size: .
V gene: TRBV19

CDR3 DNA: TGTGCCAGCAAATCTGGGAGTGGGATTAGCACAGATACGCAGTATTTT
CDR3 protein: CASKSGSGISTDTQYF
D gene: .
J gene: TRBJ2-3
clone size: .
V gene: TRBV7-2

CDR3 DNA: TGTGCCAGCAGCCGGGACAGACAAGAGACCCAGTACTTC
CDR3 protein: CASSRDRQETQYF
D gene: TRBD1
J gene: TRBJ2-5
clone size: few
V gene: TRBV2

CDR3 DNA: TGTGCCAGCAGCTATTACAAGGAGGAGTTCTTC
CDR3 protein: CASSYYKEEFF
D gene: .
J gene: TRBJ2-1
clone size: .
V gene: TRBV5-6

CDR3 DNA: TGTGCCAGCAGTTACGGGGCAGGGGCGACTGAAGCTTTCTTT
CDR3 protein: CASSYGAGATEAFF
D gene: .
J gene: TRBJ1-1
clone size: .
V gene: TRBV6-5

CDR3 DNA: TGTGCCATCAGTGTGGGGGGGCCCACAGATACGCAGTATTTT
CDR3 protein: CAISVGGPTDTQYF
D gene: .
J gene: TRBJ2-3
clone size: .
V gene: TRBV10-3

CDR3 DNA: TGCGCCAGCAGCCAAGATGGGACCGGGACAGCTTACGAGCAGTACTTC
CDR3 protein: CASSQDGTGTAYEQYF
D gene: TRBD1
J gene: TRBJ2-7
clone size: .
V gene: TRBV4-3

CDR3 DNA: TGTGCCAGCAGCTTTGGCGGGAGGGCCTACGAGCAGTACTTC
CDR3 protein: CASSFGGRAYEQYF
D gene: TRBD2
J gene: TRBJ2-7
clone size: .
V gene: TRBV13

CDR3 DNA: TGTGCCAGCAGCCCCCGGAGAAGTGAGGGGCAGTTCTTC
CDR3 protein: CASSPRRSEGQFF
D gene: .
J gene: TRBJ2-1
clone size: .
V gene: TRBV7-2

CDR3 DNA: TGCGCCAGCAGCTTGGATAGCAGCTCCTACGAGCAGTACTTC
CDR3 protein: CASSLDSSSYEQYF
D gene: .
J gene: TRBJ2-7
clone size: .
V gene: TRBV5-1

CDR3 DNA: TGTGCCAGCAGCGAGGGGCATGGGGCGAACACTGAAGCTTTCTTT
CDR3 protein: CASSEGHGANTEAFF
D gene: .
J gene: TRBJ1-1
clone size: .
V gene: TRBV9

CDR3 DNA: TGTGCCAGCACCTACACAGGCGTCAATCAGCCCCAGCATTTT
CDR3 protein: CASTYTGVNQPQHF
D gene: .
J gene: TRBJ1-5
clone size: .
V gene: TRBV7-2

CDR3 DNA: TGCAGCGCCGAGGGCGGCCCCTCTTACAATGAGCAGTTCTTC
CDR3 protein: CSAEGGPSYNEQFF
D gene: .
J gene: TRBJ2-1
clone size: .
V gene: TRBV29-1

CDR3 DNA: TGCAGCGCACCACATGGGGGGTTGGAGACCCAGTACTTC
CDR3 protein: CSAPHGGLETQYF
D gene: .
J gene: TRBJ2-5
clone size: .
V gene: TRBV29-1

CDR3 DNA: TGTGCCAGCACCCCGGGACAGGGAAATTCACCCCTCCACTTT
CDR3 protein: CASTPGQGNSPLHF
D gene: TRBD1
J gene: TRBJ1-6
clone size: few
V gene: TRBV25-1

CDR3 DNA: TGCGCCAGCAGCAACCGAGCGGGAGCAGATACGCAGTATTTT
CDR3 protein: CASSNRAGADTQYF
D gene: TRBD2
J gene: TRBJ2-3
clone size: .
V gene: TRBV5-1

CDR3 DNA: TGTGCCTGGGGAGCGGGAACCTTCTACGAGCAGTACTTC
CDR3 protein: CAWGAGTFYEQYF
D gene: TRBD2
J gene: TRBJ2-7
clone size: once
V gene: TRBV30

CDR3 DNA: TGTGCCAGCACCAACGAACCCCGGGGCTACACCTTC
CDR3 protein: CASTNEPRGYTF
D gene: .
J gene: TRBJ1-2
clone size: .
V gene: TRBV28

CDR3 DNA: TGCGCCAGCAGCCCCGGCGGGGGTACAAATGAGCAGTTCTTC
CDR3 protein: CASSPGGGTNEQFF
D gene: TRBD2
J gene: TRBJ2-1
clone size: .
V gene: TRBV5-1

CDR3 DNA: TGCAGTGCTGGGACTAGATCAGAGCAGTACTTC
CDR3 protein: CSAGTRSEQYF
D gene: TRBD2
J gene: TRBJ2-7
clone size: once
V gene: TRBV20-1

CDR3 DNA: TGTGCCAGCAGCTTGGGATTGGCGGCATACACCTTC
CDR3 protein: CASSLGLAAYTF
D gene: .
J gene: TRBJ1-2
clone size: .
V gene: TRBV5-4

CDR3 DNA: TGTGCCAGCAGCCCCCGGACAGGGCAGCTTAATGAAAAACTGTTTTTT
CDR3 protein: CASSPRTGQLNEKLFF
D gene: TRBD1
J gene: TRBJ1-4
clone size: .
V gene: TRBV4-2

CDR3 DNA: TGTGCTAGTGGACACTTCACAGGTGAAGCTTTCTTT
CDR3 protein: CASGHFTGEAFF
D gene: .
J gene: TRBJ1-1
clone size: .
V gene: TRBV12-5

CDR3 DNA: TGTGCCAGCAGCCCCTCAGGGCAGGGAACCTACAATGAGCAGTTCTTC
CDR3 protein: CASSPSGQGTYNEQFF
D gene: .
J gene: TRBJ2-1
clone size: .
V gene: TRBV4-2